What follows are 26 T cell receptor beta chains derived from one specimen sequenced in a study of neoadjuvant nivolumab and ipilimumab in lung cancer. The protocol was immunoSEQ multiplex PCR, while the TCRdb copy is restricted to in-frame clones and leaves out a portion. The sample lists 40,000 or so clones, 75% to 90% occurring once. The material was peripheral blood, obtained before neoadjuvant nivolumab, alone or with ipilimumab. The receptors derive from an adult with non-small cell lung cancer.

This clone appeared a single time. The chain combines TRBV30 with TRBJ1-2; D not certain. The germline CDR1 and CDR2 sequences are GTSNPN and SVGIG (reference sequence). This CDR3 region has 13 residues. The V end was cut by 3 bases, the J end by 8 bases, with 16 bases between. The CDR3 coding sequence is TGTGCCTGGAGAAATTCTGGTTTGGAGGGCTACACCTTC. Translated, it gives CAWRNSGLEGYTF.

The J gene is TRBJ2-7, the V gene TRBV10-1, with D tentatively TRBD2 (5 bases). Looked up from germline, CDR1 is WNHNN and CDR2 is SYGVQD (reference sequence). This CDR3 comprises 14 residues. The ends were cut back, 3 bases at V and 5 bases at J, with 14 bases in the middle. For the CDR3, the DNA is TGCGCCAGCAGTGACCCAGGCGGGTCGGACGAGCAGTACTTC. Protein sequence: CASSDPGGSDEQYF.

This clone was seen just once. The rearrangement uses TRBV18 and TRBJ2-1, with D possibly being TRBD2 (7 bases). Trimming removed 0 bases at V and 7 bases at J, with 13 bases between. Per the germline V gene, CDR1 is KGHSH and CDR2 is LQKENI. There are 15 residues in the CDR3. The CDR3 reads CASSPPVSGTNEQFF. The CDR3 region has the DNA TGTGCCAGCTCACCACCGGTCAGCGGGACAAATGAGCAGTTCTTC. Full variable domain (rest looked up from reference TRBV18 and TRBJ2-1): NAGVMQNPRHLVRRRGQEARLRCSPMKGHSHVYWYRQLPEEGLKFMVYLQKENIIDESGMPKERFSAEFPKEGPSILRIQQVVRGDSAAYFCASSPPVSGTNEQFFGPGTRLTVL.

This chain joins TRBV7-9 and TRBJ2-1; 11 bases map to TRBD2. CDR3 length: 14 amino acids. The junction had 5 bases not matched to a gene; V was cut back by 6 bases and J by 7 bases. Germline CDR1 reads SEHNR; CDR2 reads FQNEAQ (reference sequence). Written as DNA, the CDR3 is TGTGCCAGCAGGCCGCTAGCGGGAGGAAATGAGCAGTTCTTC. As protein: CASRPLAGGNEQFF.

The chain uses TRBV20-1 and TRBJ2-7; D might be TRBD2 (5 bases). CDR3 length: 11 residues. Germline lookup yields CDR1 DFQATT and CDR2 SNEGSKA (reference sequence). Trimming left V 3 bases short and J 9 bases short, with 12 bases between. The CDR3 loop is CSASLAAGQYF. The CDR3 coding sequence is TGCAGTGCTAGTCTAGCTGCGGGGCAGTACTTC.

The chain employs TRBV7-2 and TRBJ2-7; 8 bases match TRBD2. The germline V gene encodes CDR1 SGHTA and CDR2 FQGNSA. The CDR3 is made up of 16 amino acids. The V and J ends lost 3 bases and 0 bases, in that order; junction bases with no gene match: 7. The CDR3 loop reads CASSLSGRGASYEQYF. CDR3 nucleotides: TGTGCCAGCAGCTTGTCAGGGCGGGGGGCCTCCTACGAGCAGTACTTC.

The chain couples TRBV5-1 to TRBJ2-7; a possible D gene is TRBD2 (6 bases). Germline V gene sequence: CDR1 SGHRS, CDR2 YFSETQ. The CDR3 sequence is 15 residues long. V gave up 1 base and J gave up 6 bases, with 17 bases separating them. The CDR3 DNA follows: TGCGCCAGCAGCTTGAAGGCCGGACCCGGGGGCGAGCAGTACTTC. It translates to CASSLKAGPGGEQYF.

The chain uses TRBV6-1 and TRBJ2-7; no firm D call. V was cut by 4 bases and J by 0 bases, with 1 base left in between. Germline V gene sequence: CDR1 MNHNS, CDR2 SASEGT. The CDR3 has 11 amino acids. The CDR3 sequence: CASSGSYEQYF. CDR3 coding DNA: TGTGCCAGCAGTGGCTCCTACGAGCAGTACTTC.

The rearrangement uses TRBV19 and TRBJ2-1, with 7 bases fitting TRBD2. V was pared by 6 bases and J by 4 bases, with 12 bases of the junction left unmatched. Per germline, CDR1 LNHDA and CDR2 SQIVND (reference sequence). This CDR3 comprises 16 residues. The CDR3 DNA reads TGTGCCAGTAGAATGAACCGGGACTACATTTACAATGAGCAGTTCTTC. This encodes CASRMNRDYIYNEQFF. The entire variable domain, with the rest obtained from reference TRBV19 and TRBJ2-1, is as follows: DGGITQSPKYLFRKEGQNVTLSCEQNLNHDAMYWYRQDPGQGLRLIYYSQIVNDFQKGDIAEGYSVSREKKESFPLTVTSAQKNPTAFYLCASRMNRDYIYNEQFFGPGTRLTVL.

This clone has only one observation. The chain is built from TRBV4-1 and TRBJ2-1; D might be TRBD2 (5 bases). Germline CDR1 MGHRA, CDR2 YSYEKL. Trimming shortened V by 1 base and J by 10 bases, and 14 bases separated the two germline ends. This CDR3 is 14 amino acids long. The CDR3: CASSQVRSGSEQFF. The DNA of the CDR3 is TGCGCCAGCAGCCAAGTCCGGTCGGGGAGCGAGCAGTTCTTC.

This chain uses TRBV7-8 with TRBJ1-1; 9 positions match TRBD1. The germline V gene has CDR1 SGHVS and CDR2 FQNEAQ. V lost 1 base, J lost 7 bases, and 7 bases stayed unmatched. The CDR3 is 15 amino acids. The CDR3 coding sequence is TGTGCCAGCAGCTTAGGGGGGGACAGGGCCCGTGAAGCTTTCTTT. Its translation is CASSLGGDRAREAFF.

The chain carries TRBV7-2 and TRBJ2-1, with 9 positions matching TRBD2. CDR1 and CDR2 (germline): SGHTA, FQGNSA. The CDR3 covers 16 residues. Trimming took 5 bases from V and 9 from J; bases not matched to a gene: 14. CDR3 residues: CASSPGVAGVSGEQFF. The CDR3 nucleotides read TGTGCCAGCAGCCCCGGGGTAGCGGGAGTCTCCGGTGAGCAGTTCTTC.

CDR3 bases: TGTGCCAGCAGTTACCAACGACAGGGACCGGCTGAAGCTTTCTTT. It translates to CASSYQRQGPAEAFF. This chain links TRBV6-5 with TRBJ1-1; 7 bases align to TRBD1. CDR3 length: 15 amino acids. The germline CDR1 and CDR2 sequences are MNHEY and SVGAGI. The V and J ends lost 2 bases and 6 bases, in that order; junction bases with no gene match: 9.

This clone was seen just once. This rearrangement joins TRBV18 to TRBJ2-2; possibly TRBD1 for D (5 bases). The V gene lost 0 bases and the J gene lost 2 bases, with 10 bases spanning the gap. The germline V gene encodes CDR1 KGHSH and CDR2 LQKENI. The CDR3 length is 16 residues. The CDR3 nucleotides are TGTGCCAGCTCACCACCGTCTCAGGGTAACACCGGGGAGCTGTTTTTT. Translating gives CASSPPSQGNTGELFF. The complete variable domain, with remaining parts taken from reference TRBV18 and TRBJ2-2, reads NAGVMQNPRHLVRRRGQEARLRCSPMKGHSHVYWYRQLPEEGLKFMVYLQKENIIDESGMPKERFSAEFPKEGPSILRIQQVVRGDSAAYFCASSPPSQGNTGELFFGEGSRLTVL.

The V call is TRBV12-5, the J call TRBJ2-3; D is ambiguous. The CDR3 has 17 residues. The V and J ends lost 0 bases and 1 base respectively, with 14 bases between them. The germline CDR1 and CDR2 sequences are LGHNT and FRNRAP. The CDR3 DNA sequence: TGTGCTAGTGGTTTGGTACCAAACAGCGATGGCACAGATACGCAGTATTTT. Its protein product is CASGLVPNSDGTDTQYF.

The chain links TRBV28 to TRBJ2-5, with D tentatively TRBD1 (5 bases). The CDR3 has 10 residues. V gave up 8 bases and J gave up 5 bases, with 6 bases separating them. The germline V gene encodes CDR1 MDHEN and CDR2 SYDVKM. CDR3 sequence reads: CASRQETQYF. For the CDR3, the DNA is TGTGCCAGCCGACAGGAGACCCAGTACTTC.

The CDR3 region is CSVGTGSNTEAFF. The DNA for the CDR3 is TGCAGCGTAGGGACAGGCTCGAACACTGAAGCTTTCTTT. The chain joins TRBV29-1 to TRBJ1-1; 8 nucleotides agree with TRBD1. Germline V gene lookup returns CDR1 SQVTM and CDR2 ANQGSEA. The CDR3 runs to 13 residues. With V trimmed by 6 bases and J by 1 base, 4 bases remained unmatched. Supplemented by reference TRBV29-1 and TRBJ1-1, the full variable domain reads SAVISQKPSRDICQRGTSLTIQCQVDSQVTMMFWYRQQPGQSLTLIATANQGSEATYESGFVIDKFPISRPNLTFSTLTVSNMSPEDSSIYLCSVGTGSNTEAFFGQGTRLTVV.

This clone occurred once. The J gene is TRBJ2-3, the V gene TRBV7-2; D gene ambiguous. Germline V gives CDR1 SGHTA, CDR2 FQGNSA. CDR3 size: 14 residues. V lost 4 bases and J 4 bases, leaving 12 bases between the germline ends. The CDR3 reads CASSSGKWADTQYF. CDR3 in DNA: TGTGCCAGCAGCTCCGGAAAGTGGGCAGATACGCAGTATTTT.

The chain employs TRBV11-2 and TRBJ2-5, with a possible D match to TRBD1 (6 bases). Trimming cost V 5 bases and J 5 bases, with 18 bases left between them. In germline, CDR1 is SGHAT, CDR2 FQNNGV. The CDR3 sequence is 15 residues long. The CDR3 region has the DNA TGTGCCAGCAGCCCCATGGACCTTGGGGGCGAGACCCAGTACTTC. Translation: CASSPMDLGGETQYF. Full variable domain (missing parts from reference TRBV11-2 and TRBJ2-5): EAGVAQSPRYKIIEKRQSVAFWCNPISGHATLYWYQQILGQGPKLLIQFQNNGVVDDSQLPKDRFSAERLKGVDSTLKIQPAKLEDSAVYLCASSPMDLGGETQYFGPGTRLLVL.

The genes are TRBV4-2 and TRBJ2-1; D might be TRBD2 (6 bases). V lost 4 bases and J 7 bases, leaving 14 bases between the germline ends. CDR3 size: 14 residues. Germline CDR1 and CDR2: LGHNA and YNFKEQ. In DNA, the CDR3 is TGTGCCAGCAGCCCACGGCCACGGGGGAATGAGCAGTTCTTC. It is translated as CASSPRPRGNEQFF.

V gene TRBV18 combines with J gene TRBJ1-1; perhaps TRBD1 as D (6 bases). CDR1 and CDR2 from the germline V gene are KGHSH and LQKENI. The CDR3 has 15 residues. With 4 bases removed from V and 1 base from J, the gap between germline ends came to 13 bases. CDR3 in DNA: TGTGCCAGCTCACGGTCCCGGACAGAGAACACTGAAGCTTTCTTT. This gives the protein CASSRSRTENTEAFF.

The V gene is TRBV28, the J gene TRBJ2-7, with 11 positions matching TRBD2. Losses at the gene ends were 6 bases for V and 2 bases for J; bases not matched to a gene: 6. The CDR3 consists of 15 residues. The germline V gene encodes CDR1 MDHEN and CDR2 SYDVKM. The CDR3 reads CASSRRLAGTYEQYF. DNA of the CDR3: TGTGCCAGCAGCCGCAGACTAGCGGGGACCTACGAGCAGTACTTC.

This rearrangement joins TRBV14 to TRBJ2-7, with 9 bases that match TRBD1. Germline values: CDR1 SGHDN, CDR2 FVKESK. V shed 4 bases, J shed 2 bases, and the junction held 6 bases outside the gene matches. The CDR3 is made up of 15 amino acids. For the CDR3, the DNA is TGTGCCAGCAGCCGGGGACAGGGCTTAACCTACGAGCAGTACTTC. Translating gives CASSRGQGLTYEQYF.

The chain recombines TRBV27 with TRBJ2-7; 7 bases are shared with TRBD1. CDR3 length: 14 amino acids. The J segment lost 3 bases and the V segment lost 0 bases, leaving 2 bases of the junction unmatched. CDR1 and CDR2 from the germline V gene are MNHEY and SMNVEV (reference sequence). In DNA, the CDR3 is TGTGCCAGCAGTTTATCCCGGACAGGCTACGAGCAGTACTTC. It specifies CASSLSRTGYEQYF.

The chain recombines TRBV27 with TRBJ2-7, with D perhaps TRBD1 (6 bases). The CDR3 sequence is 14 residues long. Trimming removed 6 bases at V and 4 bases at J, with 16 bases between. Germline assignment: CDR1 MNHEY and CDR2 SMNVEV (reference sequence). The CDR3 is CASRSAAGAYEQYF. DNA of the CDR3: TGTGCCAGCAGATCCGCGGCAGGGGCGTACGAGCAGTACTTC.

This clone was seen only a few times. The chain carries TRBV7-2 and TRBJ1-2; 7 bases agree with TRBD1. Germline loops: CDR1 SGHTA, CDR2 FQGNSA. The V segment lost 5 bases and the J segment 7 bases; nucleotides outside the gene matches: 7. This CDR3 is 13 amino acids long. This CDR3 is CASSPEGGGGYTF. The CDR3 DNA sequence: TGTGCCAGCAGCCCGGAAGGGGGCGGTGGCTACACCTTC.